These 3 T cell receptor beta chains were sequenced from one sample in a study of T cells after yellow fever vaccination. TCRdb itself ran the 5' RACE reads through MiXCR, one entry per CDR3 protein. The profile covers 300,000 to 400,000 distinct CDR3 sequences, with roughly 7.5% appearing a single time and approximately 16% taken by the ten largest. The sequencing used PBMCs, collected about 49 days after the first yellow fever vaccination. The receptors shown here come from a man aged 18 to 29 who received the YFV17D yellow fever vaccine.

In this sample, this clonotype turned up many times. The V gene is TRBV7-2, the J gene TRBJ2-1; 8 nucleotides line up with TRBD2. The trim removed 1 base at V and 5 bases at J, leaving 4 bases unmatched. The CDR3 has 15 residues. CDR1 is SGHTA and CDR2 is FQGNSA in the germline V gene. This CDR3 is CASSLVAGINNEQFF. The CDR3 nucleotides are TGTGCCAGCAGCTTAGTAGCGGGGATCAACAATGAGCAGTTCTTC.

The sample holds many counts of this clonotype. The chain is built from TRBV9 and TRBJ2-1; 8 bases agree with TRBD2. Germline CDR1 is SGDLS and CDR2 is YYNGEE. The CDR3 sequence is 15 residues long. J was trimmed by 4 bases and V by 4 bases; bases with no gene match: 7. The CDR3 nucleotides are TGTGCCAGCAGCACCGGGGGGGTGCCGTACAATGAGCAGTTCTTC. Amino acids: CASSTGGVPYNEQFF.

The J gene is TRBJ2-2, the V gene TRBV19; 10 bases line up with TRBD1. V was pared by 6 bases and J by 7 bases, with 8 bases of the junction left unmatched. The length of the CDR3 is 15 residues. CDR1 is LNHDA, CDR2 SQIVND, per germline (reference sequence). DNA of the CDR3: TGTGCCAGTAGAGGGACAGGGGCGCCAGGCGGGGAGCTGTTTTTT. Translating it yields CASRGTGAPGGELFF.